The 19 T cell receptor beta chains given below trace back to one sample, sequenced in a study of cytomegalovirus exposure and HLA in healthy donors. A multiplex PCR was run with 60 Vbeta primers and 13 Jbeta primers. Sequenced by immunoSEQ multiplex PCR; TCRdb stores in-frame clones only, minus some. This sample yields about 160,000 clones, of which about 80% are seen a single time; roughly 5% belongs to the top ten. Sample: PBMCs. Receptors were obtained from a man aged 25 to 40 in good health and CMV-seronegative.

This sequence joins TRBV5-1 and TRBJ1-3, with D perhaps TRBD1 (5 bases). Between the trimmed V and J ends, which lost 4 bases and 0 bases, there was a span of 8 bases. The CDR3 spans 14 residues. Germline CDR1 and CDR2: SGHRS and YFSETQ. For the CDR3, the DNA is TGCGCCAGCAGCACCGGGGGCTCTGGAAACACCATATATTTT. Amino acids: CASSTGGSGNTIYF.

The chain recombines TRBV7-3 with TRBJ2-2; D remains ambiguous. Germline V gene data show CDR1 as SGHTA and CDR2 as FQGTGA. V was trimmed by 2 bases and J by 6 bases, leaving 7 bases between them. This CDR3 is 13 amino acids long. CDR3 sequence reads: CASSLGRPGELFF. The CDR3 region has the DNA TGTGCCAGCAGCTTAGGCCGCCCCGGGGAGCTGTTTTTT.

The chain has TRBV28 and TRBJ1-3; D gene unclear. The CDR3 has 15 residues. Per germline, CDR1 MDHEN and CDR2 SYDVKM. V was cut by 4 bases and J by 7 bases, with 17 bases left in between. CDR3 DNA sequence: TGTGCCAGCAGTTCACCGGGTGGCCGCCTGAACACCATATATTTT. Translation: CASSSPGGRLNTIYF. The entire variable domain, with the rest obtained from reference TRBV28 and TRBJ1-3, is as follows: DVKVTQSSRYLVKRTGEKVFLECVQDMDHENMFWYRQDPGLGLRLIYFSYDVKMKEKGDIPEGYSVSREKKERFSLILESASTNQTSMYLCASSSPGGRLNTIYFGEGSWLTVV.

The V gene is TRBV27, the J gene TRBJ2-7; the match to TRBD2 covers 7 bases. Germline values: CDR1 MNHEY, CDR2 SMNVEV (reference sequence). The trim removed 10 bases at V and 3 bases at J, leaving 9 bases unmatched. CDR3 size: 13 residues. CDR3 sequence (DNA): TGTGCCACCTCCCCCGGGACTAACTACGAGCAGTACTTC. Encoded protein: CATSPGTNYEQYF.

The rearrangement uses TRBV13 and TRBJ2-3; D might be TRBD1 (7 bases). This CDR3 contains 17 residues. CDR1 is PRHDT, CDR2 FYEKMQ, per germline (reference sequence). Trimming stripped 5 bases from V and 6 bases from J, with 24 bases between. The CDR3 loop is CASSRPGASVGQDTQYF. The CDR3 DNA sequence: TGTGCCAGCAGCCGCCCCGGGGCTAGCGTGGGACAGGATACGCAGTATTTT.

The chain uses TRBV11-2 and TRBJ1-4; TRBD1 aligns across 8 bases. Germline CDR1 SGHAT, CDR2 FQNNGV. V gave up 6 bases and J gave up 3 bases; unmatched junction bases: 15. The CDR3 is 18 residues long. The CDR3 DNA reads as TGTGCCAGCAGTCGACGTCTCCAGGGGGCTGCCTCTAATGAAAAACTGTTTTTT. Encoded protein: CASSRRLQGAASNEKLFF.

The chain has TRBV4-3 and TRBJ1-5; D remains ambiguous. This CDR3 has 15 residues. Germline CDR1 and CDR2: LGHNA and YSLEER. Trimming left V 0 bases short and J 9 bases short, with 15 bases between. CDR3 bases: TGCGCCAGCAGCCAAGATCCAGGTACCCCTTCGCCCCAGCATTTT. The encoded protein is CASSQDPGTPSPQHF.

The gene calls are TRBV14 and TRBJ2-3, with D possibly TRBD2 on 6 matching bases. The CDR3 spans 16 residues. Germline V gene lookup returns CDR1 SGHDN and CDR2 FVKESK. V lost 3 bases, J lost 3 bases, and 16 bases lay in between. The CDR3 region has the DNA TGTGCCAGCAGCCAGGGGTGGAGGGCCTTGACAGATACGCAGTATTTT. Residues: CASSQGWRALTDTQYF.

The gene calls are TRBV5-4 and TRBJ2-6; 7 positions agree with TRBD1. In germline, CDR1 is SGHNT, CDR2 YYREEE (reference sequence). This CDR3 is 19 amino acids long. Germline trimming cut 4 bases from V and 2 bases from J; bases unmatched to any gene: 15. In DNA form, the CDR3 reads TGTGCCAGCAGCCCGGGGCGGACAGGCCTGATGACTGGGGCCAACGTCCTGACTTTC. Translating gives CASSPGRTGLMTGANVLTF.

This clone was counted between two and nine times. The CDR3, as DNA: TGTGCCAGCAGCTTAAGGGCGGGGGGCGAGCAGTACTTC. Protein product: CASSLRAGGEQYF. The rearrangement links TRBV7-8 to TRBJ2-7, with 8 positions matching TRBD2. Germline V gene data show CDR1 as SGHVS and CDR2 as FQNEAQ. CDR3 length: 13 amino acids. Losses at the gene ends were 2 bases for V and 6 bases for J; bases not matched to a gene: 3.

This clone was seen a single time. This chain links TRBV29-1 with TRBJ2-6; D is uncertain. Germline CDR1 and CDR2: SQVTM and ANQGSEA. The CDR3 spans 13 residues. V gave up 5 bases and J gave up 0 bases, with 5 bases separating them. The CDR3 loop reads CSVRGSGANVLTF. CDR3 nucleotides: TGCAGCGTTAGAGGCTCTGGGGCCAACGTCCTGACTTTC.

This chain joins TRBV6-5 and TRBJ1-2; D possibly corresponds to TRBD1 (5 bases). V was pared by 7 bases and J by 2 bases, with 14 bases between. Germline CDR1 and CDR2: MNHEY and SVGAGI. This CDR3 has 14 residues. The CDR3 region is CASKKGQENYGYTF. CDR3 sequence (DNA): TGTGCCAGCAAAAAGGGGCAGGAGAACTATGGCTACACCTTC.

V and J are TRBV5-6 and TRBJ2-5; D possibly corresponds to TRBD2 (6 bases). The germline V gene has CDR1 SGHDT and CDR2 YYEEEE. V was clipped by 0 bases and J by 4 bases, with 10 bases between them. CDR3 length: 14 amino acids. CDR3 region: CASSLDGGGETQYF. Here the CDR3 DNA reads TGTGCCAGCAGCTTGGATGGGGGAGGAGAGACCCAGTACTTC.

This chain uses TRBV5-1 with TRBJ1-1; tentative D call: TRBD1 (5 bases). CDR1 and CDR2 from the germline V gene are SGHRS and YFSETQ. The CDR3 spans 14 residues. V was clipped by 2 bases and J by 6 bases, with 14 bases between them. CDR3 coding DNA: TGCGCCAGCAGCTTTTTCGGAGGGGAGCCTGAAGCTTTCTTT. It translates to CASSFFGGEPEAFF.

This chain connects TRBV30 to TRBJ2-3, with 16 bases identical to TRBD2. CDR3 size: 18 residues. Looked up from germline, CDR1 is GTSNPN and CDR2 is SVGIG (reference sequence). With V trimmed by 4 bases and J by 4 bases, 11 bases remained unmatched. The DNA of the CDR3 is TGTGCCTGGATGGGCCCGGGACTAGCGGGGGGGCAAGCAGATACGCAGTATTTT. Its translation: CAWMGPGLAGGQADTQYF.

The genes are TRBV18 and TRBJ2-5; 8 bases map to TRBD1. The tail of the sequence fits TRBJ2-7 better, so the J call may be wrong. CDR1 KGHSH and CDR2 LQKENI come from the germline V gene. There are 16 residues in the CDR3. CDR3 in amino acids: CASSPLARGLASEQYF. CDR3 bases: TGTGCCAGCTCACCACTGGCCAGGGGGCTGGCTTCCGAGCAGTACTTC.

The chain is built from TRBV6-1 and TRBJ1-5; 8 nucleotides line up with TRBD1. CDR3 length equals 14 residues. CDR1 is MNHNS and CDR2 is SASEGT in the germline V gene. The J segment lost 5 bases and the V segment lost 5 bases, leaving 5 bases of the junction unmatched. This chain's CDR3 is CASSTTGGDQPQHF. The CDR3 coding sequence is TGTGCCAGCAGTACTACAGGGGGAGATCAGCCCCAGCATTTT.

This chain joins TRBV28 and TRBJ2-7; 7 nucleotides line up with TRBD1. With 1 base clipped from V and 5 bases from J, the junction kept 2 bases outside the gene matches. This CDR3 has 13 amino acids. Germline CDR1 MDHEN, CDR2 SYDVKM. This CDR3 is CASSLYRGNEQYF. The CDR3 DNA sequence: TGTGCCAGCAGTTTATACAGGGGCAACGAGCAGTACTTC.

This clone was observed once. The V call is TRBV2, the J call TRBJ2-1, with TRBD2 identical over 10 bases. The CDR3 sequence is 15 residues long. CDR1 and CDR2 (germline): SNHLY, FYNNEI. The V segment lost 6 bases and the J segment 4 bases; nucleotides outside the gene matches: 6. The CDR3 sequence: CASRVTSGAYNEQFF. CDR3 coding DNA: TGTGCCAGCAGGGTTACTAGCGGGGCTTACAATGAGCAGTTCTTC.